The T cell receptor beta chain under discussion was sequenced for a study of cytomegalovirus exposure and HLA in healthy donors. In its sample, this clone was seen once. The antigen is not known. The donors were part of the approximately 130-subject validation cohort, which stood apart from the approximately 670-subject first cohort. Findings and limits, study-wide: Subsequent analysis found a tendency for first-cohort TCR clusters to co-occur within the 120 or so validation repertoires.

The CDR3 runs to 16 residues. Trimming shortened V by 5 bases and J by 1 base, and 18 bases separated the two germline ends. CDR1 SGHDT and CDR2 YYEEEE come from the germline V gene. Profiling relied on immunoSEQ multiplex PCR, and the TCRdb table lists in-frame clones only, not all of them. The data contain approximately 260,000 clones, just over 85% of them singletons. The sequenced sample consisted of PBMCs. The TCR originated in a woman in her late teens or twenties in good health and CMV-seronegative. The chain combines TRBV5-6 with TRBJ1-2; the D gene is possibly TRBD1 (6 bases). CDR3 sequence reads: CASRGLHQGNNYGYTF. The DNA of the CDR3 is TGTGCCAGCAGAGGACTCCATCAGGGGAATAACTATGGCTACACCTTC.